This passage covers 22 T cell receptor beta chains from one sample sequenced in a study of CD8+ T cells in alopecia areata. RNA extraction was followed by reverse transcription into cDNA, which acted as the sequencing template. Clones were read by immunoSEQ multiplex PCR, and TCRdb kept only the in-frame ones, dropping some. The repertoire consists of approximately 210,000 clones, with around 64% occurring once and the leading ten covering approximately 1.3%. Treatment described: oral pan-JAK inhibitor, 5-10 mg twice daily. Source: CD4+ T cells sorted from blood, taken around week 50, from a patient treated with tofacitinib. These receptor sequences come from a human donor with alopecia areata.

This clone has just one count. V usage is TRBV6-5 and J usage is TRBJ2-1; 10 bases map to TRBD1. With 5 bases clipped from V and 7 bases from J, the junction kept 5 bases outside the gene matches. This CDR3 region has 14 residues. CDR1 MNHEY and CDR2 SVGAGI come from the germline V gene. CDR3 sequence: CASSPGTGENEQFF. As DNA, the CDR3 is TGTGCCAGCAGTCCCGGGACAGGGGAGAATGAGCAGTTCTTC.

This rearrangement joins TRBV6-5 to TRBJ2-7; the D is unclear. CDR1 MNHEY and CDR2 SVGAGI come from the germline V gene. The CDR3 spans 16 residues. Trimming pared 0 bases from V and 3 bases from J, leaving 15 bases between. In nucleotides, the CDR3 is TGTGCCAGCAGTTACTCGTCCGGCAGAATGAGCTACGAGCAGTACTTC. It codes for CASSYSSGRMSYEQYF.

The chain is built from TRBV5-1 and TRBJ2-3; D gene uncertain. Germline V gives CDR1 SGHRS, CDR2 YFSETQ. V dropped 0 bases and J dropped 4 bases, with 9 bases sitting between them. The CDR3 consists of 14 residues. In DNA, the CDR3 is TGCGCCAGCAGCTTGGCGTCTAGTCCAGATACGCAGTATTTT. Translated: CASSLASSPDTQYF.

The rearrangement joins TRBV7-2 to TRBJ2-7; the D is unclear. Trimming removed 3 bases at V and 4 bases at J, with 13 bases between. This CDR3 is built from 14 residues. CDR1 and CDR2 from the germline V gene are SGHTA and FQGNSA. CDR3: CASSFRPTGYEQYF. The CDR3 nucleotides are TGTGCCAGCAGCTTTAGGCCAACCGGATACGAGCAGTACTTC.

Regarding this clone: Within the sample, other DNA sequences also encode this same CDR3. J is TRBJ1-5 and V is TRBV30; tentative D call: TRBD1 (6 bases). The CDR3 totals 13 residues. Per germline, CDR1 GTSNPN and CDR2 SVGIG (reference sequence). V was cut by 0 bases and J by 6 bases, with 9 bases left in between. This CDR3 is CAWSVGGGQPQHF. As DNA, the CDR3 is TGTGCCTGGAGTGTAGGGGGGGGTCAGCCCCAGCATTTT.

The chain carries TRBV11-2 and TRBJ2-7, with D perhaps TRBD1 (6 bases). The CDR3 consists of 13 residues. With 7 bases removed from V and 2 bases from J, the gap between germline ends came to 12 bases. Germline values: CDR1 SGHAT, CDR2 FQNNGV. As DNA, the CDR3 is TGTGCCAGCACCCAGGACAGAACCTACGAGCAGTACTTC. This codes for CASTQDRTYEQYF.

The rearrangement uses TRBV11-1 and TRBJ1-1; D may be TRBD1 (5 bases). Germline values: CDR1 SGHAT, CDR2 FQDESV (reference sequence). V gave up 1 base and J gave up 1 base, with 10 bases separating them. The CDR3 has 15 residues. The CDR3 here is CASSLVTDRNTEAFF. CDR3 coding DNA: TGTGCCAGCAGCTTAGTGACCGACAGGAACACTGAAGCTTTCTTT.

This clone has just a few counts. Other DNA sequences in the sample encode the same CDR3. This chain uses TRBV7-6 with TRBJ2-3; the D gene is possibly TRBD2 (5 bases). There are 15 residues in the CDR3. Germline values: CDR1 SGHVS, CDR2 FNYEAQ. Trimming shortened V by 1 base and J by 3 bases, and 11 bases separated the two germline ends. The CDR3 reads CASSLVGGGTDTQYF. Written as DNA, the CDR3 is TGTGCCAGCAGCTTAGTTGGAGGAGGAACAGATACGCAGTATTTT.

This clone has only one observation. The V call is TRBV29-1, the J call TRBJ1-5; maybe TRBD1 (6 bases). This CDR3 is 13 amino acids long. The V end was cut by 6 bases, the J end by 4 bases, with 13 bases between. Per germline, CDR1 SQVTM and CDR2 ANQGSEA. The CDR3 region has the DNA TGCAGCGTGGCGGACAGCCAAAATCAGCCCCAGCATTTT. It encodes CSVADSQNQPQHF.

V usage is TRBV4-1 and J usage is TRBJ2-1, with D perhaps TRBD1 or TRBD2 (5 bases each). The V gene's germline CDR1 is MGHRA and CDR2 YSYEKL. CDR3 length: 19 residues. V lost 1 base to trimming and J lost 0 bases, with 19 bases between them. CDR3 DNA: TGCGCCAGCAGCCAAGGTCCACGAGGGGCCAAAAGCTCCTACAATGAGCAGTTCTTC. Protein sequence: CASSQGPRGAKSSYNEQFF.

The chain couples TRBV29-1 to TRBJ2-5; D is unclear. The germline gives CDR1 SQVTM, CDR2 ANQGSEA. V lost 6 bases to trimming and J lost 0 bases, with 26 bases between them. The CDR3 spans 18 residues. DNA of the CDR3: TGCAGCGTCCTTTCACGGGCCAGAACTTTCTCGTACCAAGAGACCCAGTACTTC. Its protein product is CSVLSRARTFSYQETQYF.

The chain's CDR3 is CASSLALAGEYEQYF. DNA of the CDR3: TGTGCCAGCAGCTTAGCCCTAGCGGGGGAGTACGAGCAGTACTTC. The V call is TRBV13, the J call TRBJ2-7; 10 bases map to TRBD2. The J segment lost 4 bases and the V segment lost 1 base, leaving 4 bases of the junction unmatched. Germline loops: CDR1 PRHDT, CDR2 FYEKMQ (reference sequence). The CDR3 sequence is 15 residues long.

The genes are TRBV14 and TRBJ2-1; D is perhaps TRBD1 (6 bases). The germline gives CDR1 SGHDN, CDR2 FVKESK. Trimming stripped 2 bases from V and 1 base from J, with 15 bases between. The CDR3 has 17 residues. CDR3 protein: CASSQLGGFESYNEQFF. Written as DNA, the CDR3 is TGTGCCAGCAGCCAATTAGGGGGATTCGAGTCCTACAATGAGCAGTTCTTC.

V and J are TRBV4-3 and TRBJ1-1; D ambiguous. In germline, CDR1 is LGHNA, CDR2 YSLEER. The germline V and J ends were trimmed by 0 bases and 5 bases, with 10 bases remaining between them. The length of the CDR3 is 14 residues. Here the CDR3 DNA reads TGCGCCAGCAGCCAAGACCTCACGGGGACTGAAGCTTTCTTT. Its translation: CASSQDLTGTEAFF.

In its sample, this clone was seen a few times. V is TRBV30 and J is TRBJ2-2; 8 bases are a match to TRBD1. This CDR3 is built from 15 residues. The junction had 5 bases not matched to a gene; V was cut back by 4 bases and J by 1 base. The V gene's germline CDR1 is GTSNPN and CDR2 SVGIG (reference sequence). CDR3 sequence (DNA): TGTGCCTGGAAACAGGGGGGTCGGAACACCGGGGAGCTGTTTTTT. Protein: CAWKQGGRNTGELFF.

About this clone: A much larger clone is a single base away; this may be a read error. V gene TRBV5-6 combines with J gene TRBJ2-2; D might be TRBD2 (5 bases). There are 14 residues in the CDR3. Germline V gene lookup returns CDR1 SGHDT and CDR2 YYEEEE. Trimming took 4 bases from V and 2 from J, leaving 9 bases between them. The CDR3 sequence: CASSPRTNTGELFF. The CDR3 DNA follows: TGTGCCAGCAGCCCCCGGACTAACACCGGGGAGCTGTTTTTT.

The rearrangement links TRBV14 to TRBJ2-2; D call uncertain. The CDR3 contains 12 residues. V was pared by 4 bases and J by 7 bases, with 7 bases between. CDR1 is SGHDN, CDR2 FVKESK, per germline. In nucleotides, the CDR3 is TGTGCCAGCAGCCTCATCTTCGGGGAGCTGTTTTTT. It encodes CASSLIFGELFF. Filled out from reference TRBV14 and TRBJ2-2, the complete variable domain reads EAGVTQFPSHSVIEKGQTVTLRCDPISGHDNLYWYRRVMGKEIKFLLHFVKESKQDESGMPNNRFLAERTGGTYSTLKVQPAELEDSGVYFCASSLIFGELFFGEGSRLTVL.

This clone was picked up one time. The chain is built from TRBV7-6 and TRBJ1-4, with a tentative D call TRBD1 (5 bases). The germline gives CDR1 SGHVS, CDR2 FNYEAQ. With 5 bases removed from V and 3 bases from J, the gap between germline ends came to 7 bases. The CDR3 consists of 13 residues. CDR3 nucleotide sequence: TGTGCCAGCAGCCCGGGGGCTAATGAAAAACTGTTTTTT. It yields the protein CASSPGANEKLFF.

This clone was detected only a few times. The CDR3 nucleotides read TGTGCCAGCTCGCTGCTTGGACAGGGATGGGACACTGAAGCTTTCTTT. Protein sequence: CASSLLGQGWDTEAFF. This chain connects TRBV18 to TRBJ1-1, with 8 bases matching TRBD1. The CDR3 consists of 16 residues. Germline V lookup: CDR1 KGHSH, CDR2 LQKENI. V trimming: 6 bases; J trimming: 3 bases; junction bases outside the gene matches: 12.

The chain couples TRBV29-1 to TRBJ2-2, with TRBD1 as a possible D gene (6 bases). Trimming removed 7 bases from V and 5 bases from J, with 11 bases in between. CDR3 length equals 12 residues. The V gene's germline CDR1 is SQVTM and CDR2 ANQGSEA. The CDR3 DNA follows: TGCAGCGGGGGGCTACAGACCGGGGAGCTGTTTTTT. Translated, it gives CSGGLQTGELFF.

This sequence joins TRBV10-3 and TRBJ2-3; possible D gene TRBD2, 5 bases. The CDR3 consists of 15 residues. CDR1 and CDR2 (germline): ENHRY, SYGVKD. Trimming left V 0 bases short and J 3 bases short, with 10 bases between. CDR3 sequence (DNA): TGTGCCATCAGTGAGTCGGAGGAGGCGACAGATACGCAGTATTTT. Its protein is CAISESEEATDTQYF.

J is TRBJ2-7 and V is TRBV7-2, with D perhaps TRBD2 (5 bases). Germline V gene data show CDR1 as SGHTA and CDR2 as FQGNSA. V was pared by 6 bases and J by 5 bases, with 14 bases between. The CDR3 is made up of 13 amino acids. In DNA form, the CDR3 reads TGTGCCAGCAGTCTACGGGCCGGGGACGAGCAGTACTTC. Residues: CASSLRAGDEQYF.